This record looks at one T cell receptor beta chain sequence and its context. The entry originates in a study of CD8 T cells in Susac syndrome. The RNA input was 0.5 to 1 ug, and it was reverse transcribed with random hexamers. MiXCR was run by TCRdb on the immunoSEQ multiplex PCR reads, yielding one entry per CDR3 protein. The table lists fewer than 350,000 distinct CDR3 sequences, about 82% of them singletons. This CDR3 is 15 amino acids long. Looked up from germline, CDR1 is MNHEY and CDR2 is SVGAGI. Trimming removed 2 bases from V and 2 bases from J, with 10 bases in between. The sequenced material came from CD8+ T cells from PBMCs. V is TRBV6-5 and J is TRBJ2-1; D remains ambiguous. The clonotype originates from a human donor with multiple sclerosis. In nucleotides, the CDR3 is TGTGCCAGCAGTTACACCCAAGATACCTACAATGAGCAGTTCTTC. The encoded protein is CASSYTQDTYNEQFF.